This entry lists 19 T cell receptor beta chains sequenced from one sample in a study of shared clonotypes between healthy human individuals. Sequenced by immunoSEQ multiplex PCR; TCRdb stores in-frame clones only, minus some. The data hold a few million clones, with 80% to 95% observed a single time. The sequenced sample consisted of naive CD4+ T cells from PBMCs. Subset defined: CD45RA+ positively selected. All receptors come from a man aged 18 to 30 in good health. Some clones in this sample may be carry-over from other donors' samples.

CDR3 DNA sequence: TGTGCCAGCAGCATCGGGGACAGGGGATACGAGCAGTACTTC. Its translation: CASSIGDRGYEQYF. The V call is TRBV9, the J call TRBJ2-7; 10 nucleotides align to TRBD1. The V segment lost 4 bases and the J segment 4 bases; nucleotides outside the gene matches: 5. The CDR3 extends over 14 amino acids. Per the germline V gene, CDR1 is SGDLS and CDR2 is YYNGEE.

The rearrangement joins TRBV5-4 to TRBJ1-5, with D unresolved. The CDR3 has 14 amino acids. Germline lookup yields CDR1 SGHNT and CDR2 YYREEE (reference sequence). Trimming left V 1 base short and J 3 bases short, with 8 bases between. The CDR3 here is CASSLFTLNQPQHF. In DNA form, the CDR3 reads TGTGCCAGCAGCTTGTTCACACTCAATCAGCCCCAGCATTTT.

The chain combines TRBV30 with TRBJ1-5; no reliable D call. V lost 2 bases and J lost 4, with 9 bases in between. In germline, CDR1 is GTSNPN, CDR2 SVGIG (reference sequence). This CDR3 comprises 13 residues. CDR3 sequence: CAWSRGANQPQHF. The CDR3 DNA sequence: TGTGCCTGGAGTCGAGGTGCGAATCAGCCCCAGCATTTT.

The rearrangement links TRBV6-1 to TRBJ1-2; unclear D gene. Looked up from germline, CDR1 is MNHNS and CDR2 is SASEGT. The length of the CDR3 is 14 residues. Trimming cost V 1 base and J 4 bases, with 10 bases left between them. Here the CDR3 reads CASSEGTGPYGYTF. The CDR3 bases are TGTGCCAGCAGTGAAGGGACCGGGCCCTATGGCTACACCTTC.

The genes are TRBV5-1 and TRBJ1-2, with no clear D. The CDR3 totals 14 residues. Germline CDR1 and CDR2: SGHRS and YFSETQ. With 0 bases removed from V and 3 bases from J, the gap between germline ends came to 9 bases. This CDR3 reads CASSLGHYDYGYTF. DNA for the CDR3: TGCGCCAGCAGCTTGGGACATTACGACTATGGCTACACCTTC.

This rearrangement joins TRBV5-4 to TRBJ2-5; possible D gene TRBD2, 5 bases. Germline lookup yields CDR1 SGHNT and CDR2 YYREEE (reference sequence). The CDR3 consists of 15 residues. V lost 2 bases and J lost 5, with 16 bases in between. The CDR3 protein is CASSFDYSRAETQYF. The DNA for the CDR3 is TGTGCCAGCAGCTTCGACTACTCACGGGCGGAGACCCAGTACTTC.

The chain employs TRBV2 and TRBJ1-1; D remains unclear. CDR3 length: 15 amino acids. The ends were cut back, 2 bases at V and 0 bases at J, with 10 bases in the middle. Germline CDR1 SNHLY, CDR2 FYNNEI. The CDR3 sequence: CASSETYLMNTEAFF. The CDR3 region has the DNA TGTGCCAGCAGTGAAACATACCTCATGAACACTGAAGCTTTCTTT.

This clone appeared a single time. The CDR3 spells CASSEYRGRGETQYF. The CDR3 coding sequence is TGCGCCAGCAGCGAATACAGGGGGCGAGGAGAGACCCAGTACTTC. This chain connects TRBV5-1 to TRBJ2-5, with TRBD1 matching 9 bases. V lost 4 bases, J lost 4 bases, and 8 bases stayed unmatched. This CDR3 has 15 amino acids. The V gene's germline CDR1 is SGHRS and CDR2 YFSETQ.

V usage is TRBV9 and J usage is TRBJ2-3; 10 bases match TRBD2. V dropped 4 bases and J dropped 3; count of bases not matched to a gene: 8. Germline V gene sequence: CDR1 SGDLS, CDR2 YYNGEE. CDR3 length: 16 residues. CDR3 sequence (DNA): TGTGCCAGCAGCCCAGGGACTAGCGACAGGACAGATACGCAGTATTTT. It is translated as CASSPGTSDRTDTQYF.

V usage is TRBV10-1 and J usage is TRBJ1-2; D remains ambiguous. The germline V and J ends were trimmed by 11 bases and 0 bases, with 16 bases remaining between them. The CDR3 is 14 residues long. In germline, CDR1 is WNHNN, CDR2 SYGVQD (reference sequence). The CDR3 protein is CAFKGRGPNYGYTF. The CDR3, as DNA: TGCGCCTTCAAAGGTCGCGGACCTAACTATGGCTACACCTTC.

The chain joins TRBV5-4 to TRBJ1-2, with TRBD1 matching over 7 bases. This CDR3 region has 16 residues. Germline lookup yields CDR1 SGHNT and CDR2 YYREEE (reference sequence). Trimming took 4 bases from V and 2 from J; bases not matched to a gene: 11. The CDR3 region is CASSANPGGRNYGYTF. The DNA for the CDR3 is TGTGCCAGCAGCGCCAACCCAGGGGGTAGAAACTATGGCTACACCTTC.

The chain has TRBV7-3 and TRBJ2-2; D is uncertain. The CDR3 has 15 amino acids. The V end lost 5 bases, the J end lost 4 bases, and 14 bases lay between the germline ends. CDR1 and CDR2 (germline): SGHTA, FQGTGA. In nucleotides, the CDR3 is TGTGCCAGCAGCGAAGGTCACATGGGCACCGGGGAGCTGTTTTTT. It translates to CASSEGHMGTGELFF. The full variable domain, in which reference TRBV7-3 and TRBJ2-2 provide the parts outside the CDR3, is GAGVSQTPSNKVTEKGKYVELRCDPISGHTALYWYRQSLGQGPEFLIYFQGTGAADDSGLPNDRFFAVRPEGSVSTLKIQRTERGDSAVYLCASSEGHMGTGELFFGEGSRLTVL.

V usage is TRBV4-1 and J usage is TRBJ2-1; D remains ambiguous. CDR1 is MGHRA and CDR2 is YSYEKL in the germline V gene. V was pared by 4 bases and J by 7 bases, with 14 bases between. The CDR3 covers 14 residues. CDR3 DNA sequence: TGCGCCAGCAGCCCCGCAAAGATGATTAATGAGCAGTTCTTC. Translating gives CASSPAKMINEQFF.

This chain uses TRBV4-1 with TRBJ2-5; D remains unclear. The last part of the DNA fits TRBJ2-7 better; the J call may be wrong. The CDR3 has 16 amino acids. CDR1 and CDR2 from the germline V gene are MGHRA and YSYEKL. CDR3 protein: CASSQRPDRSSYEQYF. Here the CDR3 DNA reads TGCGCCAGCAGCCAAAGACCGGATAGGAGCTCCTACGAGCAGTACTTC.

CDR3 amino acids: CASSFTGGGTEAFF. CDR3 coding DNA: TGTGCCAGCAGTTTTACAGGGGGGGGGACTGAAGCTTTCTTT. This sequence joins TRBV2 and TRBJ1-1; 8 nucleotides match TRBD1. The length of the CDR3 is 14 residues. Germline CDR1 SNHLY, CDR2 FYNNEI. V shed 5 bases, J shed 5 bases, and the junction held 7 bases outside the gene matches.

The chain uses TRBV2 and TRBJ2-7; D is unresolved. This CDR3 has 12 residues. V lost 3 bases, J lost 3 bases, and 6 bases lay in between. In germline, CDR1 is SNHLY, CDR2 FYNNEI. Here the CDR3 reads CASSDSGYEQYF. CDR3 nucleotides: TGTGCCAGCAGTGATTCAGGCTACGAGCAGTACTTC.

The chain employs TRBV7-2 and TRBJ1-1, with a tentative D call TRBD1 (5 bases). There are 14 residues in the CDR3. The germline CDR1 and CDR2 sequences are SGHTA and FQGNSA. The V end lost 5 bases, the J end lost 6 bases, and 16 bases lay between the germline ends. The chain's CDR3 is CASSLGWGGAEAFF. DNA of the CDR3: TGTGCCAGCAGCCTAGGTTGGGGAGGGGCTGAAGCTTTCTTT.

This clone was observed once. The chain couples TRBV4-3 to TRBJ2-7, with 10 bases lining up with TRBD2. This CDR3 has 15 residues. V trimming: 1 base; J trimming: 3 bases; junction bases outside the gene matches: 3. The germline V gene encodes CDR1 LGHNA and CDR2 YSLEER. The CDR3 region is CASSQALAGVYEQYF. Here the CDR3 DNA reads TGCGCCAGCAGCCAAGCTCTAGCGGGAGTCTACGAGCAGTACTTC.

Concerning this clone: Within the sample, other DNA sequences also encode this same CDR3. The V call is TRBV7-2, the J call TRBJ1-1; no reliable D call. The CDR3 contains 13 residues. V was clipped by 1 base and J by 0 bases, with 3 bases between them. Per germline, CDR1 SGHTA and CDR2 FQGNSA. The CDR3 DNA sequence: TGTGCCAGCAGCTTAGATCTGAACACTGAAGCTTTCTTT. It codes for CASSLDLNTEAFF. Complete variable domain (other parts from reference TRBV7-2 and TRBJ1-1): GAGVSQSPSNKVTEKGKDVELRCDPISGHTALYWYRQSLGQGLEFLIYFQGNSAPDKSGLPSDRFSAERTGGSVSTLTIQRTQQEDSAVYLCASSLDLNTEAFFGQGTRLTVV.